Shown below are 19 T cell receptor beta chains from a single sample sequenced in a study of T cells in Graves' hyperthyroidism and ophthalmopathy. The TCR beta CDR3 regions underwent amplification using RNA transcripts as the source. Primed by the HTBI set, a first-round RT-PCR was run on the TCR CDR3. TCRdb independently ran MiXCR on the multiplex PCR reads; one entry per CDR3 protein. The sample gives about 560,000 distinct CDR3 sequences, roughly 17% of which show up once; 15% to 20% is in the top ten. Sequenced material: blood. Every receptor here comes from a woman under 30 with Graves' hyperthyroidism.

This clonotype was counted a few times. CDR3 protein: CATSDLTETGAGDTQYF. CDR3 DNA sequence: TGTGCCACCAGTGATTTGACCGAGACAGGGGCCGGGGATACGCAGTATTTT. The chain is built from TRBV24-1 and TRBJ2-3; 8 bases map to TRBD1. Trimming at V came to 0 bases and at J to 6 bases, leaving 10 bases not matched to a gene. This CDR3 region has 17 residues. Germline loops: CDR1 KGHDR, CDR2 SFDVKD.

The table lists this clonotype with many counts. The rearrangement uses TRBV18 and TRBJ1-2; TRBD1 might be the D (6 bases). Germline-derived CDR1 and CDR2 are KGHSH and LQKENI. Trimming cost V 2 bases and J 3 bases, with 10 bases left between them. The CDR3 totals 14 residues. The CDR3 here is CASSPLPGDYGYTF. CDR3 bases: TGTGCCAGCTCACCATTGCCAGGGGACTATGGCTACACCTTC.

This clonotype occurred many times. This chain uses TRBV11-2 with TRBJ2-7; no clear D. The CDR3 length is 12 residues. Germline V gene lookup returns CDR1 SGHAT and CDR2 FQNNGV. The V gene lost 3 bases and the J gene lost 2 bases, with 5 bases spanning the gap. The CDR3 sequence is CASSFQAYEQYF. The DNA for the CDR3 is TGTGCCAGCAGCTTCCAAGCCTACGAGCAGTACTTC. The whole variable domain, remainder taken from reference TRBV11-2 and TRBJ2-7, is EAGVAQSPRYKIIEKRQSVAFWCNPISGHATLYWYQQILGQGPKLLIQFQNNGVVDDSQLPKDRFSAERLKGVDSTLKIQPAKLEDSAVYLCASSFQAYEQYFGPGTRLTVT.

The chain combines TRBV7-2 with TRBJ1-2, with a tentative D call TRBD1 (5 bases). Germline CDR1 and CDR2: SGHTA and FQGNSA. This CDR3 region has 13 residues. The V and J ends lost 7 bases and 8 bases respectively, with 17 bases between them. The CDR3 is CASNDRGSYGYTF. CDR3 DNA: TGTGCCAGCAACGACCGGGGCTCCTACGGCTACACCTTC.

J is TRBJ2-2 and V is TRBV7-9; the D is unclear. V lost 1 base and J lost 4, with 7 bases in between. In germline, CDR1 is SEHNR, CDR2 FQNEAQ (reference sequence). This CDR3 has 14 residues. The CDR3 DNA is TGTGCCAGCAGCTTAGGTTTCATCACCGGGGAGCTGTTTTTT. This sequence encodes CASSLGFITGELFF. Supplemented by reference TRBV7-9 and TRBJ2-2, the full variable domain reads DTGVSQNPRHKITKRGQNVTFRCDPISEHNRLYWYRQTLGQGPEFLTYFQNEAQLEKSRLLSDRFSAERPKGSFSTLEIQRTEQGDSAMYLCASSLGFITGELFFGEGSRLTVL.

There are many counts of this clonotype. The genes are TRBV5-5 and TRBJ2-2; maybe TRBD2 (6 bases). Per germline, CDR1 SGHKS and CDR2 YYEKEE (reference sequence). The CDR3 totals 15 residues. Trimming removed 5 bases at V and 2 bases at J, with 13 bases between. The CDR3 is CASSDRDSNTGELFF. The DNA for the CDR3 is TGTGCCAGCAGTGACCGGGACTCTAACACCGGGGAGCTGTTTTTT.

This clonotype was counted only a few times. V usage is TRBV19 and J usage is TRBJ2-3; D is unclear. The CDR3 has 13 residues. V lost 3 bases and J lost 2, with 6 bases in between. The germline gives CDR1 LNHDA, CDR2 SQIVND (reference sequence). CDR3 in amino acids: CASSIGFTDTQYF. In DNA, the CDR3 is TGTGCCAGTAGTATCGGGTTCACAGATACGCAGTATTTT.

At least ten counts were recorded for this clonotype. The V call is TRBV11-3, the J call TRBJ2-1; 8 bases agree with TRBD2. The CDR3 loop spans 17 amino acids. Germline trimming cut 1 base from V and 3 bases from J; bases unmatched to any gene: 8. The germline gives CDR1 SGHNT, CDR2 YENEEA. CDR3 region: CASSLVSGGGYYNEQFF. CDR3 DNA sequence: TGTGCCAGCAGCTTAGTATCGGGGGGGGGATACTACAATGAGCAGTTCTTC.

This clonotype has a count of ten or more. The J gene is TRBJ2-7, the V gene TRBV20-1; weak D call: TRBD2 (6 bases). V was trimmed by 0 bases and J by 3 bases, leaving 12 bases between them. The CDR3 sequence is 14 residues long. Germline lookup yields CDR1 DFQATT and CDR2 SNEGSKA (reference sequence). CDR3 DNA: TGCAGTGCTAGAGATTCGGCGGGGCGCTACGAGCAGTACTTC. This gives the protein CSARDSAGRYEQYF.

The J gene is TRBJ2-1, the V gene TRBV24-1, with TRBD1 identical over 8 bases. This CDR3 is built from 15 residues. Trimming removed 4 bases from V and 8 bases from J; junction bases left unmatched: 9. In germline, CDR1 is KGHDR, CDR2 SFDVKD. The CDR3 coding sequence is TGTGCCACCAGTGACCCGGACAGGGAGGTGGATGAGCAGTTCTTC. This codes for CATSDPDREVDEQFF.

This chain connects TRBV7-8 to TRBJ1-2, with TRBD1 matching 8 bases. The J segment lost 4 bases and the V segment lost 5 bases, leaving 18 bases of the junction unmatched. This CDR3 contains 18 residues. CDR1 and CDR2 from the germline V gene are SGHVS and FQNEAQ. The DNA for the CDR3 is TGTGCCAGCAGCCCCCAGTCGACGACAGGGGCGAGTACCTATGGCTACACCTTC. It yields the protein CASSPQSTTGASTYGYTF. The full variable domain, with the rest looked up from reference TRBV7-8 and TRBJ1-2, is GAGVSQSPRYKVAKRGQDVALRCDPISGHVSLFWYQQALGQGPEFLTYFQNEAQLDKSGLPSDRFFAERPEGSVSTLKIQRTQQEDSAVYLCASSPQSTTGASTYGYTFGSGTRLTVV.

This clonotype was observed many times. The V and J genes are TRBV20-1 and TRBJ2-7; D is undetermined. Deletions cut 3 bases from V and 3 bases from J, with 12 bases between. From germline, CDR1 is DFQATT and CDR2 SNEGSKA (reference sequence). CDR3 length equals 13 residues. The DNA of the CDR3 is TGCAGTGCTAGGCCGGTGAGTTACTACGAGCAGTACTTC. Its translation is CSARPVSYYEQYF.

This clonotype showed up just a few times. The J gene is TRBJ2-1, the V gene TRBV20-1, with 11 bases lining up with TRBD2. The V segment lost 3 bases and the J segment 8 bases; nucleotides outside the gene matches: 9. The CDR3 is 15 residues long. Germline CDR1 reads DFQATT; CDR2 reads SNEGSKA (reference sequence). CDR3 nucleotides: TGCAGTGCTAGGACTAGCGGGATCCCTCCCTATGAGCAGTTCTTC. It yields the protein CSARTSGIPPYEQFF.

The gene calls are TRBV5-1 and TRBJ1-2; TRBD1 might be the D (5 bases). The CDR3 is 11 residues long. V was pared by 7 bases and J by 8 bases, with 12 bases between. Germline values: CDR1 SGHRS, CDR2 YFSETQ. For the CDR3, the DNA is TGCGCCAGCGGGGCCGCAGGAGGCTACACCTTC. Encoded protein: CASGAAGGYTF. The whole variable domain, remainder taken from reference TRBV5-1 and TRBJ1-2, is KAGVTQTPRYLIKTRGQQVTLSCSPISGHRSVSWYQQTPGQGLQFLFEYFSETQRNKGNFPGRFSGRQFSNSRSEMNVSTLELGDSALYLCASGAAGGYTFGSGTRLTVV.

Written as DNA, the CDR3 is TGTGCCAGTCAATTTGGGGACTACAATGAGCAGTTCTTC. Its protein is CASQFGDYNEQFF. The chain has TRBV6-1 and TRBJ2-1; D is ambiguous. The V end was cut by 9 bases, the J end by 3 bases, with 12 bases between. The germline V gene encodes CDR1 MNHNS and CDR2 SASEGT. The CDR3 is 13 residues long.

This clonotype has only a few counts. V usage is TRBV7-2 and J usage is TRBJ2-3, with TRBD2 as a possible D gene (5 bases). CDR1 and CDR2 from the germline V gene are SGHTA and FQGNSA. Between the trimmed V and J ends, which lost 5 bases and 0 bases, there was a span of 15 bases. The CDR3 has 16 amino acids. This CDR3 reads CASSIASSTSTDTQYF. For the CDR3, the DNA is TGTGCCAGCAGCATTGCTAGCTCCACTAGCACAGATACGCAGTATTTT.

The CDR3 spells CASSQDQRRVGEKLFF. The CDR3, as DNA: TGCGCCAGCAGCCAAGACCAACGGCGGGTGGGTGAAAAACTGTTTTTT. This chain links TRBV4-3 with TRBJ1-4; unclear D gene. Germline CDR1 reads LGHNA; CDR2 reads YSLEER. CDR3 length: 16 amino acids. The V and J ends lost 0 bases and 7 bases respectively, with 15 bases between them.

The J gene is TRBJ1-1, the V gene TRBV20-1; 8 bases are a match to TRBD1. Germline-derived CDR1 and CDR2 are DFQATT and SNEGSKA (reference sequence). This CDR3 spans 13 amino acids. Trimming removed 6 bases from V and 3 bases from J; junction bases left unmatched: 6. The CDR3 is CSAPGQGYTEAFF. CDR3 in DNA: TGCAGTGCCCCAGGACAGGGCTACACTGAAGCTTTCTTT.

The count of this clonotype is one. The CDR3 spells CAISGGQEAFF. The CDR3 bases are TGTGCCATCAGTGGGGGCCAGGAAGCTTTCTTT. The genes are TRBV10-3 and TRBJ1-1, with D possibly TRBD1 on 5 matching bases. V gave up 4 bases and J gave up 8 bases, with 8 bases separating them. Germline CDR1 ENHRY, CDR2 SYGVKD. The CDR3 sequence is 11 residues long.